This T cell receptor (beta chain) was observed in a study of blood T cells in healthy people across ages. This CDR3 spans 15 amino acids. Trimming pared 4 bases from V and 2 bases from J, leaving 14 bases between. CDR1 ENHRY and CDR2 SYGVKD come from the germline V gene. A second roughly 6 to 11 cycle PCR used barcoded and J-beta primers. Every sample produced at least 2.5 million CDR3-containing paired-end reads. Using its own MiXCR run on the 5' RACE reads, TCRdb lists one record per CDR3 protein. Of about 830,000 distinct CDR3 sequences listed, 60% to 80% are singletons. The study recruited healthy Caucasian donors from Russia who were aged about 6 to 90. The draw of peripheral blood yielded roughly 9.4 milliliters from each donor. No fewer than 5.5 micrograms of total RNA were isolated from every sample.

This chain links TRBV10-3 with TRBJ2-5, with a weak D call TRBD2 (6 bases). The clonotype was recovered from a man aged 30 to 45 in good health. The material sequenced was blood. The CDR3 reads CAISVADNPQETQYF. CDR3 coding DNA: TGTGCCATCAGTGTAGCGGACAATCCACAAGAGACCCAGTACTTC.